This is a list of T cell receptor beta chains from one sample in a study of shared clonotypes between healthy human individuals. Produced via immunoSEQ multiplex PCR; TCRdb's table is partial and in-frame only. Here the sample spans millions of clones, 85% to 95% being singletons. The sequencing sample was made of naive CD4+ T cells sorted from blood. The receptors come from a young man in good health. The CDR3 runs from the conserved cysteine through the conserved F or W. D genes are given only for firm matches. For some rows the clone size is stated as once, few or many, or as a class when expanded; others skip it.

D	size	J	V	CDR3	DNA
TRBD1	-	TRBJ1-2	TRBV30	CAWTGQTNYGYTF	TGTGCCTGGACGGGACAGACAAACTATGGCTACACCTTC
TRBD2	-	TRBJ2-5	TRBV6-5	CASTRGGGETQYF	TGTGCCAGCACCCGGGGGGGTGGAGAGACCCAGTACTTC
-	-	TRBJ2-7	TRBV27	CASSLTGGTYEQYF	TGTGCCAGCAGTTTAACTGGGGGCACCTACGAGCAGTACTTC
TRBD1	-	TRBJ2-7	TRBV6-1	CASRATGQGLYEQYF	TGTGCCAGCAGGGCAACGGGACAGGGATTGTACGAGCAGTACTTC
-	-	TRBJ2-1	TRBV7-2	CASSPDANEQFF	TGTGCCAGCAGCCCGGACGCTAATGAGCAGTTCTTC
-	-	TRBJ2-1	TRBV30	CAWEEGNYNEQFF	TGTGCCTGGGAAGAAGGCAATTACAATGAGCAGTTCTTC
-	-	TRBJ1-5	TRBV18	CASSPGYQPQHF	TGTGCCAGCTCACCGGGGTATCAGCCCCAGCATTTT
-	-	TRBJ1-4	TRBV25-1	CASSEWGRGVGNEKLFF	TGTGCCAGCAGTGAATGGGGCAGGGGAGTAGGTAATGAAAAACTGTTTTTT
-	-	TRBJ2-5	TRBV9	CASSVAEETQYF	TGTGCCAGCAGCGTAGCTGAGGAGACCCAGTACTTC
TRBD2	-	TRBJ2-1	TRBV5-1	CASRPTLAVLSNEQFF	TGCGCCAGCAGACCTACGCTAGCGGTTCTGTCCAATGAGCAGTTCTTC
TRBD2	-	TRBJ2-1	TRBV29-1	CSVATSGTYNEQFF	TGCAGCGTTGCAACTAGCGGGACGTACAATGAGCAGTTCTTC
TRBD1	-	TRBJ2-7	TRBV5-1	CASSLGQGSYEQYF	TGCGCCAGCAGCTTAGGACAGGGATCCTACGAGCAGTACTTC
TRBD1	once	TRBJ1-1	TRBV25-1	CASSSLDRGTEAFF	TGTGCCAGCAGTTCCCTCGACAGGGGTACTGAAGCTTTCTTT
-	-	TRBJ1-4	TRBV7-2	CASSRRQETNEKLFF	TGTGCCAGCAGCCGCCGACAGGAAACTAATGAAAAACTGTTTTTT
-	once	TRBJ2-3	TRBV4-1	CASSPELTDTQYF	TGCGCCAGCAGCCCAGAACTCACAGATACGCAGTATTTT
TRBD2	once	TRBJ2-2	TRBV7-2	CASSLVGSGRANTGELFF	TGTGCCAGCAGCTTAGTCGGTAGCGGGCGCGCGAACACCGGGGAGCTGTTTTTT
TRBD2	-	TRBJ2-2	TRBV9	CASSVGLAGAYGELFF	TGTGCCAGCAGCGTTGGGCTAGCGGGAGCTTACGGGGAGCTGTTTTTT
-	-	TRBJ2-3	TRBV5-4	CASSSGGITTDTQYF	TGTGCCAGCAGCTCCGGGGGAATTACTACAGATACGCAGTATTTT
TRBD2	few	TRBJ2-1	TRBV4-1	CASSQDLASGSYNEQFF	TGCGCCAGCAGCCAAGATCTTGCTAGCGGCTCCTACAATGAGCAGTTCTTC
TRBD2	-	TRBJ2-3	TRBV6-5	CASSYGRGRRPDTQYF	TGTGCCAGCAGTTATGGGAGGGGCAGAAGACCAGATACGCAGTATTTT
TRBD1	-	TRBJ2-3	TRBV5-1	CASSLTGATDTQYF	TGCGCCAGCAGCTTAACAGGGGCGACAGATACGCAGTATTTT
-	-	TRBJ1-1	TRBV21-1	CASSKGGVEAFF	TGTGCCAGCAGCAAAGGCGGGGTTGAAGCTTTCTTT
TRBD1	-	TRBJ1-2	TRBV28	CATDRRTYGYTF	TGTGCCACGGACAGGCGGACCTATGGCTACACCTTC